This T cell receptor (beta chain) was sequenced for a study of T cells in Graves' hyperthyroidism and ophthalmopathy. Whole-study results and caveats: Clonotypes that were expanded in thyroid above 0.001 mostly appeared in blood too.

Per germline, CDR1 DFQATT and CDR2 SNEGSKA (reference sequence). This CDR3 has 16 amino acids. V lost 4 bases to trimming and J lost 1 base; unmatched junction nucleotides: 7. Template material for amplifying TCR beta CDR3 regions consisted of RNA transcripts. TCR CDR3 underwent first-round RT-PCR with the HTBI primer set. TCRdb used MiXCR to reprocess the multiplex PCR reads, holding one entry per CDR3 protein. The sample gives around 420,000 distinct CDR3 sequences, approximately 13% of which show up once; 5.3% is in the top ten. This clonotype was seen many times. What it recognizes is unknown. The sequence was obtained from a woman between 18 and 29 years old with Graves' hyperthyroidism. The material sequenced was blood. The chain couples TRBV20-1 to TRBJ2-7; 13 bases match TRBD2. The CDR3 sequence: CSATGGLAGESYEQYF. The CDR3 DNA reads TGCAGTGCTACGGGTGGACTAGCGGGAGAATCCTACGAGCAGTACTTC.